This T cell receptor (beta chain) is drawn from a study of blood T cell repertoires in COVID-19. The assay was immunoSEQ multiplex PCR, and TCRdb's table has in-frame clones only and misses some. Altogether about 200,000 clones are present, around nine tenths being singletons, with the ten largest covering 1.5% to 2%. Sequencing used peripheral blood. The sequence came from a man younger than 30 with active or convalescent COVID-19.

CDR3 DNA: TGTGCCAGCAGTTCAGTTCGGCGGGGGGCCATGGATGAGCAGTTCTTC. Amino acids: CASSSVRRGAMDEQFF. The genes are TRBV6-5 and TRBJ2-1, with 8 bases that match TRBD2. V gave up 4 bases and J gave up 8 bases; unmatched junction bases: 13. This CDR3 comprises 16 residues. Germline CDR1 reads MNHEY; CDR2 reads SVGAGI.